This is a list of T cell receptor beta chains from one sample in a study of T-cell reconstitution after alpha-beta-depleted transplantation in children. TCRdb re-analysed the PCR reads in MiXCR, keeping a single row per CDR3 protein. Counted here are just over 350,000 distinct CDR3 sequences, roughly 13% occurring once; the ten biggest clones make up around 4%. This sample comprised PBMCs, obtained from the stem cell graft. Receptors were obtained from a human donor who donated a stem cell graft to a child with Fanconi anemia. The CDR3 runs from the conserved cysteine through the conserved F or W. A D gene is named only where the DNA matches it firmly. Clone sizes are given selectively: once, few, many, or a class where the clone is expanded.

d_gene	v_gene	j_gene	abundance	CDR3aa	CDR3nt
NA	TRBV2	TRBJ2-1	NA	CASSEVLGPNEQFF	TGTGCCAGCAGTGAAGTTCTGGGACCCAATGAGCAGTTCTTC
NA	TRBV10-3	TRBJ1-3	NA	CATIEASGNTIYF	TGTGCCACTATTGAGGCCTCTGGAAACACCATATATTTT
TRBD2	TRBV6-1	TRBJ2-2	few	CASSRLAKHGELFF	TGTGCCAGCAGCCGACTAGCCAAGCACGGGGAGCTGTTTTTT
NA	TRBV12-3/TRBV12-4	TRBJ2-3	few	CASSSTGTYGVADTQYF	TGTGCCAGCAGTTCCACCGGGACCTATGGAGTGGCAGATACGCAGTATTTT
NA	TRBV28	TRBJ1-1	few	CASSPGRPEKAFF	TGTGCCAGCAGCCCAGGACGGCCTGAAAAAGCTTTCTTT
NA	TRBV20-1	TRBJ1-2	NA	CSAHRPTSGYTF	TGCAGTGCCCACCGGCCTACGAGTGGCTACACCTTC
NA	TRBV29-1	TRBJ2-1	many	CSVGGARGNEQFF	TGCAGCGTTGGGGGGGCGCGGGGCAATGAGCAGTTCTTC
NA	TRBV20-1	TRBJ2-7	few	CSATIDRRRGQYF	TGCAGTGCTACGATCGACCGGAGAAGAGGGCAGTACTTC
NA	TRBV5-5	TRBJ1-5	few	CASRRDTYSNQPQHF	TGTGCCAGCAGACGCGACACCTATAGCAATCAGCCCCAGCATTTT
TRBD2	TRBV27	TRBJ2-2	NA	CASSLSGGLGAGELFF	TGTGCCAGCAGTTTATCGGGAGGACTAGGCGCCGGGGAGCTGTTTTTT
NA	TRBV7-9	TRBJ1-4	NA	CASSLGSGAGEKLFF	TGTGCCAGCAGCTTAGGATCAGGGGCAGGGGAAAAACTGTTTTTT
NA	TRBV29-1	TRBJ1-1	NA	CSAYTVGAFF	TGCAGCGCCTACACGGTCGGGGCTTTCTTT
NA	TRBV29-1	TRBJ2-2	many	CSASPGYGGELFF	TGCAGCGCATCCCCAGGGTACGGCGGGGAGCTGTTTTTT
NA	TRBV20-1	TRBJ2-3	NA	CSAREPRTAPDTQYF	TGCAGTGCTAGAGAACCGAGGACAGCCCCGGATACGCAGTATTTT
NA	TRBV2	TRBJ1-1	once	CASSERPMNTEAFF	TGTGCCAGCAGTGAAAGGCCTATGAACACTGAAGCTTTCTTT
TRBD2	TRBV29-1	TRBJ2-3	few	CSAKGTSGGTDTQYF	TGCAGCGCCAAAGGGACTAGCGGGGGCACAGATACGCAGTATTTT
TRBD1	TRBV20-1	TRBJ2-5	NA	CSFCDRGKETQYF	TGCAGTTTCTGCGACAGGGGGAAAGAGACCCAGTACTTC
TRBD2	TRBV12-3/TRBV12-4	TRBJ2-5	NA	CASNLGLNDQETQYF	TGTGCCAGCAACCTGGGACTAAACGATCAAGAGACCCAGTACTTC
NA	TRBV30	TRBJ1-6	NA	CAWSRPGDSPLHF	TGTGCCTGGAGTCGTCCTGGGGATTCACCCCTCCACTTT
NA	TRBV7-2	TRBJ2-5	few	CASSLTAGYAGTQYF	TGTGCCAGCAGCTTAACGGCGGGATACGCAGGGACCCAGTACTTC
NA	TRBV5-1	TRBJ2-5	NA	CASSSPRETQYF	TGCGCCAGCAGCTCCCCTCGGGAGACCCAGTACTTC
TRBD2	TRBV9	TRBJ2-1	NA	CASSARVRLAGGGEQFF	TGTGCCAGCAGCGCCCGGGTTCGGCTAGCGGGGGGTGGTGAGCAGTTCTTC
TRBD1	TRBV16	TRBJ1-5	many	CASSPGDRGSQPQHF	TGTGCCAGCAGCCCAGGGGACAGAGGATCTCAGCCCCAGCATTTT
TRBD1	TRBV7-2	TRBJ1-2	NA	CASSLTLPGTGYGYTF	TGTGCCAGCAGCCTGACCCTCCCCGGGACAGGGTATGGCTACACCTTC
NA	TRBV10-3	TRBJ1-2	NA	CAISEEGGRWGYTF	TGTGCCATCAGCGAGGAAGGGGGACGATGGGGCTACACCTTC
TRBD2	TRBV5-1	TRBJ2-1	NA	CASSPGTSGGDSYNEQFF	TGCGCCAGCAGCCCGGGGACTAGCGGGGGGGACTCCTACAATGAGCAGTTCTTC
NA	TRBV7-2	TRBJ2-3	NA	CASSLQGRRDTQYF	TGTGCCAGCAGCTTACAGGGGCGCAGGGATACGCAGTATTTT
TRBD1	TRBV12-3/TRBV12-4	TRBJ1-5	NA	CASRDGTGSYQPQHF	TGTGCCAGCAGAGATGGGACAGGGTCGTATCAGCCCCAGCATTTT